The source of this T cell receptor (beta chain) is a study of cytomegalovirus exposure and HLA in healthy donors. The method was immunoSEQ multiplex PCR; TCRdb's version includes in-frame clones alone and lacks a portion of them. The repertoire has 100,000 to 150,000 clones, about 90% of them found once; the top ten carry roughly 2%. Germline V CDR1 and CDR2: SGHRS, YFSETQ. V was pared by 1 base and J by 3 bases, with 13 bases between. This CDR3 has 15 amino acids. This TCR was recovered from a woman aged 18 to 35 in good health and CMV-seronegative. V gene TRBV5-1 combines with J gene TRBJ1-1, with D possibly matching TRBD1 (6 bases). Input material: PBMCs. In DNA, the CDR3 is TGCGCCAGCAGCTTGTTCGGGGGGCGGGACACTGAAGCTTTCTTT. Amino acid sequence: CASSLFGGRDTEAFF.